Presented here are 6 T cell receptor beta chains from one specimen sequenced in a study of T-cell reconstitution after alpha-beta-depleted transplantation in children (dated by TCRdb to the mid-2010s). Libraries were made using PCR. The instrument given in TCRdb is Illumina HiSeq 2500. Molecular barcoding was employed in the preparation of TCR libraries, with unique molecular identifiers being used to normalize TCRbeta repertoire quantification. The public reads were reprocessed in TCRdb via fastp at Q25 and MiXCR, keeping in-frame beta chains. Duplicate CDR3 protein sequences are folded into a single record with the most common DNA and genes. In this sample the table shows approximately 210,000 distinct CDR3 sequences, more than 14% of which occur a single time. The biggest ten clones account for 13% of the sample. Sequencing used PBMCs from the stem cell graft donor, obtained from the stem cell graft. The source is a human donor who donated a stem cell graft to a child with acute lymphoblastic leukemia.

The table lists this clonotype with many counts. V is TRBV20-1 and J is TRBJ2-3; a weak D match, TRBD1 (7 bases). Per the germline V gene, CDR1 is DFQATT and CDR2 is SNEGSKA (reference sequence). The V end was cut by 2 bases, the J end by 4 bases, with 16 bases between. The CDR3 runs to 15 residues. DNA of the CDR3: TGCAGTGCTAGAAAACAGGGGAGGAGTCCAGATACGCAGTATTTT. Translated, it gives CSARKQGRSPDTQYF.

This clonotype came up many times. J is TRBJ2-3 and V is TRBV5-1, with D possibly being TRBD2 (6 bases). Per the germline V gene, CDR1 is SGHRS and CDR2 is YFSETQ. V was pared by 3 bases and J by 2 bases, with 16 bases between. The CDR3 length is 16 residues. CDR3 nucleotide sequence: TGCGCCAGCAGCTACCGGGGGAGGACCAACACAGATACGCAGTATTTT. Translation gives CASSYRGRTNTDTQYF.

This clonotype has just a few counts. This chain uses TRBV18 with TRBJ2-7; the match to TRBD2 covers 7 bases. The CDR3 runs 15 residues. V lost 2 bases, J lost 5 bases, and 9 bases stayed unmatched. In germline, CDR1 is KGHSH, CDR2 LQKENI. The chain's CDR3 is CASSPVSGIKHEQYF. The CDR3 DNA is TGTGCCAGCTCACCAGTAAGCGGGATAAAGCACGAGCAGTACTTC.

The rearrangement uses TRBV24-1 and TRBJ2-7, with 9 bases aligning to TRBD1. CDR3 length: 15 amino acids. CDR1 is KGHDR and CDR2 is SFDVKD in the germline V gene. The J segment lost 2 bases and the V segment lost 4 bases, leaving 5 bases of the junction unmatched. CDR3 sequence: CATSDGDRATYEQYF. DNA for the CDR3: TGTGCCACCAGTGACGGGGACAGGGCGACCTACGAGCAGTACTTC.

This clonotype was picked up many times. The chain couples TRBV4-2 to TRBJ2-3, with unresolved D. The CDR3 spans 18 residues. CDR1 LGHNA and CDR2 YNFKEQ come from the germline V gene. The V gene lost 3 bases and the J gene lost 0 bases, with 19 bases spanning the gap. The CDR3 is CASSHRNLHTSSTDTQYF. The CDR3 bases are TGTGCCAGCAGCCACCGGAACTTACATACCTCTAGCACAGATACGCAGTATTTT.

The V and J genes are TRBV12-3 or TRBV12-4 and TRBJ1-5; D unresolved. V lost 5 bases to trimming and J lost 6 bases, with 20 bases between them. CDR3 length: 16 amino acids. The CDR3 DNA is TGTGCCAGCAGTGCGGAACCCCGTGGATATACTCAGCCCCAGCATTTT. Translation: CASSAEPRGYTQPQHF.